This paragraph covers one T cell receptor (beta chain) sequence. These data are taken from a study of blood T cell repertoires in COVID-19. Only in-frame clones appear in the TCRdb table, and some are missing; sequencing was by immunoSEQ multiplex PCR. This table has under 200,000 clones, more than 75% appearing once. Material for sequencing was PBMCs or T cells enriched from blood (not recorded which). This TCR came from a woman between 50 and 59 years old who had recovered from COVID-19.

CDR3 coding DNA: TGTGCCAGCAGCTTCTTAGCAGGGGGCGCGAGTGGCTACACCTTC. This translates into CASSFLAGGASGYTF. The chain recombines TRBV7-2 with TRBJ1-2; 8 bases fit TRBD1. This CDR3 has 15 residues. After removal of 3 bases from V and 7 bases from J, the junction contained 10 bases not matched to a gene. The V gene's germline CDR1 is SGHTA and CDR2 FQGNSA.